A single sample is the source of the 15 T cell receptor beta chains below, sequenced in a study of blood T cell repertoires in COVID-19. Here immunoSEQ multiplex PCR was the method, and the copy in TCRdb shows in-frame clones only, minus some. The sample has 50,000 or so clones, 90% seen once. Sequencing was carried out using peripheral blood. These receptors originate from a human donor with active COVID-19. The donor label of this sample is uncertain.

The CDR3 DNA reads as TGTGCCAGCTCACCGTGGGGGGACAGGAACTATGGCTACACCTTC. Encoded protein: CASSPWGDRNYGYTF. This chain connects TRBV18 to TRBJ1-2; 8 bases match TRBD1. The CDR3 is 15 amino acids. The V segment lost 3 bases and the J segment 2 bases; nucleotides outside the gene matches: 5. Germline V CDR1 and CDR2: KGHSH, LQKENI.

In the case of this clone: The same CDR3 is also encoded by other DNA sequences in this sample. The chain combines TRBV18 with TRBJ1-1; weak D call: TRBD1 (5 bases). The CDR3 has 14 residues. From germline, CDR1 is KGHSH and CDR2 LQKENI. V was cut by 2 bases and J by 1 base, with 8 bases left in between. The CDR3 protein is CASSPAGANTEAFF. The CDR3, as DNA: TGTGCCAGCTCACCAGCTGGGGCGAACACTGAAGCTTTCTTT.

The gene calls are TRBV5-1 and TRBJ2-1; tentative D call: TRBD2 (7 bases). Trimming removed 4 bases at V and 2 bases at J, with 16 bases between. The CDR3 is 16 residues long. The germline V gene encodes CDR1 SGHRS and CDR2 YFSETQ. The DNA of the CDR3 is TGCGCCAGCAGCGGAGGGGGGGGAAGCCCCTACAATGAGCAGTTCTTC. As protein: CASSGGGGSPYNEQFF.

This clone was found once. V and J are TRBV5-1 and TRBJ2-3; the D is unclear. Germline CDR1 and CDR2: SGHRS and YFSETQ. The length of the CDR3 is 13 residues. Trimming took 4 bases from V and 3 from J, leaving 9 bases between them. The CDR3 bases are TGCGCCAGCAGCCCCCCCTCGACAGATACGCAGTATTTT. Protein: CASSPPSTDTQYF. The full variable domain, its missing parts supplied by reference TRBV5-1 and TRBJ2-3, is KAGVTQTPRYLIKTRGQQVTLSCSPISGHRSVSWYQQTPGQGLQFLFEYFSETQRNKGNFPGRFSGRQFSNSRSEMNVSTLELGDSALYLCASSPPSTDTQYFGPGTRLTVL.

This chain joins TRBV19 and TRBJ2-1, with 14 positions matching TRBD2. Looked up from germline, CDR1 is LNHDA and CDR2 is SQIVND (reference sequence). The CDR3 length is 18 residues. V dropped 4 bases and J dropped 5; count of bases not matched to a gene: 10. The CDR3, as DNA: TGTGCCAGTAGTACGGCCGGGACTAGCGGGAGTTGGCACAATGAGCAGTTCTTC. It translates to CASSTAGTSGSWHNEQFF.

The CDR3 DNA follows: TGTGCCAGCAGTTTACGCGCGACTAGCGGGGGCACAGATACGCAGTATTTT. Encoded protein: CASSLRATSGGTDTQYF. The V gene is TRBV27, the J gene TRBJ2-3; 11 bases are shared with TRBD2. With 2 bases clipped from V and 1 base from J, the junction kept 5 bases outside the gene matches. CDR3 length: 17 amino acids. Germline CDR1 is MNHEY and CDR2 is SMNVEV (reference sequence).

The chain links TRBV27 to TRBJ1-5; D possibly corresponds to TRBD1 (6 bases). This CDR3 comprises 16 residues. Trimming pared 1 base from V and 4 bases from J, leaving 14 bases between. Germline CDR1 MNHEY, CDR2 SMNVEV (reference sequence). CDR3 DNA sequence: TGTGCCAGCAGTTTATACCGGGACACCATGAATCAGCCCCAGCATTTT. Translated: CASSLYRDTMNQPQHF.

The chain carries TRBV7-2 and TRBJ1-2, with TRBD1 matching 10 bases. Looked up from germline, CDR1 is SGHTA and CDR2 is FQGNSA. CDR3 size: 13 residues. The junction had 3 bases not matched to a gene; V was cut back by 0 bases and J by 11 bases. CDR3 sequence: CASSLAGQGKYTF. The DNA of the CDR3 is TGTGCCAGCAGCTTAGCGGGACAGGGGAAGTACACCTTC.

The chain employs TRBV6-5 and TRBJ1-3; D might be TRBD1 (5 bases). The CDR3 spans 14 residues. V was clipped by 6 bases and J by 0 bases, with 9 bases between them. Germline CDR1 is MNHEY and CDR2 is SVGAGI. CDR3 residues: CASSSGGSGNTIYF. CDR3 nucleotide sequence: TGTGCCAGCAGCTCCGGGGGCTCTGGAAACACCATATATTTT.

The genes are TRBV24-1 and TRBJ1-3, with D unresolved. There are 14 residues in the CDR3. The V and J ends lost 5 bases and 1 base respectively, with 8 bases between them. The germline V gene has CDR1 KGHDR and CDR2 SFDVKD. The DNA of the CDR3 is TGTGCCACCAGTGCCAGGCGATCTGGAAACACCATATATTTT. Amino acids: CATSARRSGNTIYF.

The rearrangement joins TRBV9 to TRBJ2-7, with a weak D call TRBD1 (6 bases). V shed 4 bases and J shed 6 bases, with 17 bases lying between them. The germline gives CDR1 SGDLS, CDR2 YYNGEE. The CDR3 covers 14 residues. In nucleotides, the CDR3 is TGTGCCAGCAGCCCGGACAGCCACCTCCGCGAGCAGTACTTC. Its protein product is CASSPDSHLREQYF.

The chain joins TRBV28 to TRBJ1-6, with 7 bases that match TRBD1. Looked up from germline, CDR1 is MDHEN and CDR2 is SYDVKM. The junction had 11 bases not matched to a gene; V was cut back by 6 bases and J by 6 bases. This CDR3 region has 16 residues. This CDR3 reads CASSPGGQGINSPLHF. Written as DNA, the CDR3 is TGTGCCAGCAGCCCAGGGGGACAAGGAATTAATTCACCCCTCCACTTT.

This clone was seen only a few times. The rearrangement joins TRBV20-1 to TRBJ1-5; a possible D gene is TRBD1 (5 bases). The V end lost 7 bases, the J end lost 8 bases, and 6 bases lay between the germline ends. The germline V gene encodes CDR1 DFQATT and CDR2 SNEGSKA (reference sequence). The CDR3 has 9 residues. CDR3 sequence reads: CSVGEPQHF. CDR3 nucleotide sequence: TGCAGTGTAGGGGAGCCCCAGCATTTT.

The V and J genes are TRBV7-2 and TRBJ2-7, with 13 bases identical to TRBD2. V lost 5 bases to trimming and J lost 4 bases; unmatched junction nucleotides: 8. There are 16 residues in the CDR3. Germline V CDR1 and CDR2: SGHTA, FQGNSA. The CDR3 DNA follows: TGTGCCAGCAGCGCCACCGCGACTAGCGGGAGGTACGAGCAGTACTTC. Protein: CASSATATSGRYEQYF.

CDR3 sequence reads: CASRGRPSPGELFF. CDR3 coding DNA: TGTGCCAGTAGGGGGCGGCCCTCCCCCGGGGAGCTGTTTTTT. The J gene is TRBJ2-2, the V gene TRBV19, with D perhaps TRBD1 (5 bases). CDR1 and CDR2 (germline): LNHDA, SQIVND (reference sequence). This CDR3 spans 14 amino acids. V was trimmed by 6 bases and J by 6 bases, leaving 14 bases between them.